This section outlines one TCR beta chain sequence together with its context. The CDR3 loop spans 14 amino acids. Germline V gene sequence: CDR1 LNHDA, CDR2 SQIVND (reference sequence). These data originate in a study of T cells expressing NK-cell markers. Study in general: Sequenced donors, eight in total, included seven who were HCMV-seropositive and one who was seronegative.

As the method of synthesis, 5'RACE template switching with UMIs yielded TCR beta cDNA. Each CDR3 protein gets one entry in TCRdb, which reprocessed the 5' RACE reads and gives no DNA. The sample has 440,000 or so distinct CDR3 sequences. The V call is TRBV19, the J call TRBJ1-4; TCRdb selects TRBD1, and the lack of DNA leaves this call unchecked. The specimen was blood T cells: a sorted CD56 or NKG2C T cell subset, CD4+ or CD8+ T cells, or bulk PBMC T cells (not recorded which). This receptor was taken from a woman aged 18 to 75 in good health. CDR3 protein: CASTQGATAEKLFF.